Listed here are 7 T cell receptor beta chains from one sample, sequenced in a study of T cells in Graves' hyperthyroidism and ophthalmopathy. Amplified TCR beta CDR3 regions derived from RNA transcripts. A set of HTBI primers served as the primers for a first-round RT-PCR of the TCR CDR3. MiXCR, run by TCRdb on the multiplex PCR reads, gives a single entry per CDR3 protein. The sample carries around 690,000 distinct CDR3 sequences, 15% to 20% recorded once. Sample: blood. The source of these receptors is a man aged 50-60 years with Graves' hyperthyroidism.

DNA of the CDR3: TGTGCCTGGAGTGTAGGGGTCCGCCAGCCCCAGCATTTT. It codes for CAWSVGVRQPQHF. This chain joins TRBV30 and TRBJ1-5, with D possibly being TRBD1 (5 bases). Trimming took off 0 bases at V and 7 bases at J, with 10 bases between the two ends. The CDR3 spans 13 residues. Germline loops: CDR1 GTSNPN, CDR2 SVGIG (reference sequence).

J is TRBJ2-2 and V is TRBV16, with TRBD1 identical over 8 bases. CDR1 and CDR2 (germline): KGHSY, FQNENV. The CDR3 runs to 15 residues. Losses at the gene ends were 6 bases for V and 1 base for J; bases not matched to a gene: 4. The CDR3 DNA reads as TGTGCCAGCAGTCAAACAGGGGGGAACACCGGGGAGCTGTTTTTT. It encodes CASSQTGGNTGELFF.

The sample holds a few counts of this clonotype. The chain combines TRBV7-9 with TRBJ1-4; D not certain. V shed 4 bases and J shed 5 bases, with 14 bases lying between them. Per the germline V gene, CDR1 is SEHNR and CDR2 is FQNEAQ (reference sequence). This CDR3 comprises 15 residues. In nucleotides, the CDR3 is TGTGCCAGCAGCTCGCCGGGAAGCCCAAATGAAAAACTGTTTTTT. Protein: CASSSPGSPNEKLFF.

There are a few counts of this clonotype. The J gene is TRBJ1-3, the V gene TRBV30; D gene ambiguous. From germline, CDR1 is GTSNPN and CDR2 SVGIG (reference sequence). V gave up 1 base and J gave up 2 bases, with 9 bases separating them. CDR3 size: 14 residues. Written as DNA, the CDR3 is TGTGCCTGGAGTGCCGCCTATCCTGGAAACACCATATATTTT. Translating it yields CAWSAAYPGNTIYF.

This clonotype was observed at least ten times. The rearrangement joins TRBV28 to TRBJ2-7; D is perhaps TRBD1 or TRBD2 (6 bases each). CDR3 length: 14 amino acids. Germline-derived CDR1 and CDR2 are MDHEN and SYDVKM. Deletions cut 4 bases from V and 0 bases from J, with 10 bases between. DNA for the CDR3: TGTGCCAGCAGTTCCGGGGGCCTCTCCTACGAGCAGTACTTC. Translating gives CASSSGGLSYEQYF.

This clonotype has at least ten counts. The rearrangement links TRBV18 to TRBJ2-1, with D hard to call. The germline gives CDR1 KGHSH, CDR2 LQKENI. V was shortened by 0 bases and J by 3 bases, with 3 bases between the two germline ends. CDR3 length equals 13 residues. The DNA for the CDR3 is TGTGCCAGCTCACCACCACACTACAATGAGCAGTTCTTC. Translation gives CASSPPHYNEQFF.

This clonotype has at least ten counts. The CDR3 here is CASRRGGDTEAFF. Here the CDR3 DNA reads TGTGCCAGCAGGCGGGGGGGGGACACTGAAGCTTTCTTT. The chain couples TRBV28 to TRBJ1-1; possibly TRBD1 for D (5 bases). There are 13 residues in the CDR3. Between the trimmed V and J ends, which lost 6 bases and 3 bases, there was a span of 11 bases. The V gene's germline CDR1 is MDHEN and CDR2 SYDVKM.